This section outlines one T cell receptor beta chain sequence together with its context. The authors sequenced TCR beta from blood CD8+ and CD4+ T cells. TEMRA cells were FACS-enriched, and CD8+ and CD4+ T cells were isolated negatively. The record originates from a study of CD8 T cells in Susac syndrome. V shed 5 bases and J shed 3 bases, with 14 bases lying between them. CDR3 length: 14 amino acids. Per germline, CDR1 LNHDA and CDR2 SQIVND (reference sequence). A quantity of about 0.5 to 1 ug RNA underwent reverse transcription using random hexamers. MiXCR, applied by TCRdb to the immunoSEQ multiplex PCR reads, yields one record per CDR3 protein. The sample holds about 440,000 distinct CDR3 sequences; more than 80% are singletons and the top ten take about 0.12%.

The clonotype was recovered from a human donor with multiple sclerosis. Material for sequencing was CD8+ T cells from PBMCs. The chain has TRBV19 and TRBJ2-7; possible D gene TRBD1, 8 bases. The CDR3 region has the DNA TGTGCCAGTAGTCCGGACAGGGACTACTACGAGCAGTACTTC. It encodes CASSPDRDYYEQYF.